This T cell receptor (beta chain) was sequenced for a study of blood T cell repertoires in COVID-19. This CDR3 is built from 15 residues. V gave up 3 bases and J gave up 1 base, with 13 bases separating them. From germline, CDR1 is SGDLS and CDR2 YYNGEE. The authors' processing: Amplification of reference gene primers provided the estimated nucleated cell counts. Clones were read by immunoSEQ multiplex PCR, and TCRdb kept only the in-frame ones, dropping some. The V and J calls and the clone size are those of that table, but D and trimming were determined from the DNA. The top ten hold 4.5% to 7% of the sample, which has roughly 79,000 clones, 65% to 85% seen once.

Sequenced sample: peripheral blood. This sequence joins TRBV9 and TRBJ1-1, with TRBD1 as a possible D gene (5 bases). The clonotype originates from a man between 60 and 70 years old with active or convalescent COVID-19. DNA of the CDR3: TGTGCCAGCAGCGCCCTCGGGGGGACGAACACTGAAGCTTTCTTT. It translates to CASSALGGTNTEAFF.